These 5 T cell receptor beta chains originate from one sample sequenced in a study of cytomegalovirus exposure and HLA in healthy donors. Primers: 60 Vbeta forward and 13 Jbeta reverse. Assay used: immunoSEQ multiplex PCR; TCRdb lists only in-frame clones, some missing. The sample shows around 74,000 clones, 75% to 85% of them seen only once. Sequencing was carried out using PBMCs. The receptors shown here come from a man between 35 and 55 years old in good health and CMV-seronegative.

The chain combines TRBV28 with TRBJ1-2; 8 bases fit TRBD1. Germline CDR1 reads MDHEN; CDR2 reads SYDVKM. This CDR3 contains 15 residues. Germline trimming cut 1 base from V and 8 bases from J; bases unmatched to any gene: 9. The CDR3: CASSLSPGQDSGYTF. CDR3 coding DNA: TGTGCCAGCAGTTTATCCCCGGGACAGGATTCCGGCTACACCTTC.

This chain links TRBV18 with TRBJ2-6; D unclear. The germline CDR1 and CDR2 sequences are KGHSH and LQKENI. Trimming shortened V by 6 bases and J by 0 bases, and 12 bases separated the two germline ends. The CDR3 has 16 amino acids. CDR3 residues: CASSLRQTSGANVLTF. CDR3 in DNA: TGTGCCAGCTCCCTCAGACAAACCTCTGGGGCCAACGTCCTGACTTTC.

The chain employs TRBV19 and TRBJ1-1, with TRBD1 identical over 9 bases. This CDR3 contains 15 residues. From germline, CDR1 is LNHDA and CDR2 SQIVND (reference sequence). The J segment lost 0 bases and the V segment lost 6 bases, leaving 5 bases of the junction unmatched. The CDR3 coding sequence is TGTGCCAGTAGGGGACAGGGTCCTTTGAACACTGAAGCTTTCTTT. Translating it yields CASRGQGPLNTEAFF.

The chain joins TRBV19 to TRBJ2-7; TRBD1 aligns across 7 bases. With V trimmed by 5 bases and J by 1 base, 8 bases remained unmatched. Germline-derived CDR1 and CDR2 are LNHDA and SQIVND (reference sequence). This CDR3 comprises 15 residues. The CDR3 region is CASSQRQGASYEQYF. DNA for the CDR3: TGTGCCAGTAGTCAGCGACAGGGCGCATCCTACGAGCAGTACTTC.

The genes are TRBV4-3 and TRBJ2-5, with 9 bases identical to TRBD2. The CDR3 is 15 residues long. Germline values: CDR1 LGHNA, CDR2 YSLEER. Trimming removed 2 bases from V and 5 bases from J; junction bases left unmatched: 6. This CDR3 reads CASSQSGGIIETQYF. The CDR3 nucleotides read TGCGCCAGCAGCCAAAGCGGGGGGATCATCGAGACCCAGTACTTC.